Detailed here is one TCR beta chain. Its specificity is unknown. The CDR3 consists of 14 residues. CDR1 and CDR2 (germline): SGHVS, FQNEAQ. V was clipped by 5 bases and J by 6 bases; unmatched bases: 9. This record comes from a study of cytomegalovirus exposure and HLA in healthy donors. Primers: 60 Vbeta forward and 13 Jbeta reverse. TCRdb keeps only in-frame clones here, not all; method: immunoSEQ multiplex PCR. This sample lists more than 25,000 clones; its ten largest clones have roughly 0.65%. Study-wide points: Confirmation was obtained in vitro that three CMV-associated chains are specific for CMV antigens. Diagnosis of cytomegalovirus status made by the classifier reportedly showed high specificity and sensitivity.

The chain couples TRBV7-8 to TRBJ1-2; 7 nucleotides align to TRBD1. The source material was PBMCs. This clonotype was obtained from a man between 25 and 39 years old in good health and CMV-seronegative. As DNA, the CDR3 is TGTGCCAGCAGCCTGCTGACAGGGCTAAATGGCTACACCTTC. Its translation: CASSLLTGLNGYTF.